The 15 T cell receptor beta chains reported below all come from one sample, sequenced in a study of blood T cells in healthy people across ages. With a J-beta primer mix and a sample-barcoded 5' primer, a second PCR ran about 7 to 12 cycles. One entry per CDR3 protein results from TCRdb running MiXCR on the 5' RACE reads. There are 700,000 or so distinct CDR3 sequences in the sample; about a fifth occur only once, and roughly a fifth lies in the top ten. Sequences were obtained from blood. Source of these receptors: a man between 65 and 85 years old in good health.

V is TRBV18 and J is TRBJ2-5, with D maybe TRBD1 (6 bases). V was cut by 5 bases and J by 1 base, with 14 bases left in between. The CDR3 has 15 amino acids. Germline CDR1 is KGHSH and CDR2 is LQKENI. CDR3 bases: TGTGCCAGCTCAGCCTTGGACAGACTCCAAGAGACCCAGTACTTC. Its protein product is CASSALDRLQETQYF.

The rearrangement links TRBV7-8 to TRBJ2-7, with D possibly called TRBD1 or TRBD2 (5 bases each). This CDR3 has 16 residues. In germline, CDR1 is SGHVS, CDR2 FQNEAQ. Trimming took off 5 bases at V and 0 bases at J, with 17 bases between the two ends. The CDR3 region is CASSHNAKGSSYEQYV. CDR3 in DNA: TGTGCCAGCAGCCACAACGCCAAGGGGAGCTCCTACGAGCAGTACGTC.

The chain recombines TRBV7-9 with TRBJ2-1; TRBD2 agrees at 12 bases. V was clipped by 5 bases and J by 5 bases; unmatched bases: 4. In germline, CDR1 is SEHNR, CDR2 FQNEAQ (reference sequence). This CDR3 has 15 residues. In DNA form, the CDR3 reads TGTGCCAGCAGCACTAGCGGGAGGAAAAACAATGAGCAGTTCTTC. It specifies CASSTSGRKNNEQFF.

This chain uses TRBV20-1 with TRBJ2-1, with TRBD1 as a possible D gene (5 bases). The CDR3 contains 14 residues. Germline CDR1 DFQATT, CDR2 SNEGSKA (reference sequence). With 5 bases removed from V and 4 bases from J, the gap between germline ends came to 15 bases. The CDR3 reads CSAPRWGPYNEQFF. DNA of the CDR3: TGCAGTGCTCCCCGCTGGGGCCCTTACAATGAGCAGTTCTTC.

The V and J genes are TRBV7-9 and TRBJ2-5; TRBD1 matches 8 bases. Losses at the gene ends were 4 bases for V and 7 bases for J; bases not matched to a gene: 8. CDR3 length: 14 amino acids. The germline V gene has CDR1 SEHNR and CDR2 FQNEAQ (reference sequence). The CDR3 reads CASSSGTGLGTQYF. Written as DNA, the CDR3 is TGTGCCAGCAGCTCGGGGACAGGACTGGGGACCCAGTACTTC.

The chain carries TRBV14 and TRBJ2-1, with TRBD2 matching over 9 bases. The CDR3 extends over 15 amino acids. Losses at the gene ends were 1 base for V and 7 bases for J; bases not matched to a gene: 5. In germline, CDR1 is SGHDN, CDR2 FVKESK. The CDR3 loop is CASSQASGVFNEQFF. The CDR3 DNA is TGTGCCAGCAGCCAAGCTAGCGGGGTTTTTAATGAGCAGTTCTTC.

The gene calls are TRBV11-1 and TRBJ2-3; possibly TRBD1 for D (5 bases). This CDR3 is built from 13 residues. Germline V gene sequence: CDR1 SGHAT, CDR2 FQDESV (reference sequence). Trimming removed 7 bases from V and 1 base from J, with 9 bases in between. Here the CDR3 reads CASMDKRTDTQYF. CDR3 coding DNA: TGTGCCAGCATGGACAAACGCACAGATACGCAGTATTTT.

This clonotype was counted a few times. The rearrangement links TRBV20-1 to TRBJ1-4; D possibly corresponds to TRBD1 (6 bases). Germline CDR1 DFQATT, CDR2 SNEGSKA (reference sequence). The CDR3 loop spans 13 amino acids. V was cut by 6 bases and J by 7 bases, with 15 bases left in between. The CDR3 DNA sequence: TGCAGTGCCCCGGCGGGACATCGTGAAAAACTGTTTTTT. Translating gives CSAPAGHREKLFF.

This clonotype was observed a few times. The V call is TRBV7-2, the J call TRBJ1-2; D is ambiguous. CDR1 and CDR2 (germline): SGHTA, FQGNSA. Trimming shortened V by 6 bases and J by 6 bases, and 14 bases separated the two germline ends. CDR3 length: 13 amino acids. The CDR3 sequence: CASRRERVHGYTF. Here the CDR3 DNA reads TGTGCCAGCAGGAGAGAGAGGGTCCATGGCTACACCTTC.

This clonotype has only a few counts. The chain employs TRBV9 and TRBJ2-1, with TRBD2 identical over 9 bases. Germline V gives CDR1 SGDLS, CDR2 YYNGEE. This CDR3 is built from 14 residues. V gave up 6 bases and J gave up 5 bases; unmatched junction bases: 6. The CDR3 DNA reads as TGTGCCAGCAACATAGCGGGAGCGAACAATGAGCAGTTCTTC. Translation: CASNIAGANNEQFF.

The chain recombines TRBV4-3 with TRBJ1-3; no definite D call. This CDR3 has 14 amino acids. CDR1 and CDR2 from the germline V gene are LGHNA and YSLEER. The V end was cut by 0 bases, the J end by 0 bases, with 3 bases between. The DNA of the CDR3 is TGCGCCAGCAGCCAAGAATACTCTGGAAACACCATATATTTT. It encodes CASSQEYSGNTIYF.

The chain uses TRBV7-2 and TRBJ1-1; D perhaps matches TRBD1 (6 bases). V was pared by 3 bases and J by 1 base, with 12 bases between. The length of the CDR3 is 15 residues. The germline CDR1 and CDR2 sequences are SGHTA and FQGNSA. The DNA for the CDR3 is TGTGCCAGCAGCTTGGGCTTGACAGGGAACACTGAAGCTTTCTTT. Residues: CASSLGLTGNTEAFF.

This clonotype showed up just a few times. The rearrangement uses TRBV29-1 and TRBJ2-7; D possibly uses TRBD1 or TRBD2 (7 bases each). Germline V gene lookup returns CDR1 SQVTM and CDR2 ANQGSEA. This CDR3 comprises 16 residues. V was pared by 4 bases and J by 0 bases, with 19 bases between. The CDR3 loop is CSVGFTGEGGSYEQYV. In DNA, the CDR3 is TGCAGCGTTGGTTTCACAGGGGAGGGGGGCTCCTACGAGCAGTACGTC.

There are a few counts of this clonotype. The chain recombines TRBV5-1 with TRBJ2-3, with TRBD1 matching 7 bases. The CDR3 sequence is 16 residues long. V dropped 5 bases and J dropped 2; count of bases not matched to a gene: 11. Germline CDR1 reads SGHRS; CDR2 reads YFSETQ. CDR3 DNA: TGCGCCAGCAGTCGGGGACAGCAAAGACTCACAGATACGCAGTATTTT. Translating gives CASSRGQQRLTDTQYF.

This clonotype was recorded a few times. The chain couples TRBV11-2 to TRBJ2-1; 9 bases agree with TRBD1. Germline V gene lookup returns CDR1 SGHAT and CDR2 FQNNGV. With V trimmed by 5 bases and J by 3 bases, 17 bases remained unmatched. The CDR3 spans 19 residues. CDR3 region: CASSPTAPGTGKFYNEQFF. The CDR3, as DNA: TGTGCCAGCAGCCCAACAGCCCCAGGGACAGGGAAGTTCTACAATGAGCAGTTCTTC.